This T cell receptor (beta chain) was documented in a study of cytomegalovirus exposure and HLA in healthy donors. About the study: Caucasian-associated ancestry cluster membership applied to around 80% of nearly 400 genotyped donors.

As concerns this clone: Its antigen is currently unknown.

PCR primers comprised 60 Vbeta and 13 Jbeta primers. The data were produced by immunoSEQ multiplex PCR, yet TCRdb's version contains in-frame clones alone and is incomplete. The data show around 58,000 clones, roughly 80% seen once. Study-wide points: In a later analysis, DRB1 alleles had the most associated TCRs; HLA-C alleles the fewest. A later analysis linked a missense variant in DCLRE1C to the trimming of TCR beta V and J genes.

Sequencing was carried out using PBMCs. The TCR originated in a male donor in good health and CMV-seropositive.

CDR3 residues: CASSPRGQVNTEAFF. CDR3 DNA: TGTGCCAGTAGCCCTAGGGGACAAGTGAACACTGAAGCTTTCTTT. V gene TRBV19 combines with J gene TRBJ1-1; D is perhaps TRBD1 (6 bases). The CDR3 loop spans 15 amino acids. The germline V and J ends were trimmed by 6 bases and 0 bases, with 14 bases remaining between them. Germline V gene lookup returns CDR1 LNHDA and CDR2 SQIVND (reference sequence).